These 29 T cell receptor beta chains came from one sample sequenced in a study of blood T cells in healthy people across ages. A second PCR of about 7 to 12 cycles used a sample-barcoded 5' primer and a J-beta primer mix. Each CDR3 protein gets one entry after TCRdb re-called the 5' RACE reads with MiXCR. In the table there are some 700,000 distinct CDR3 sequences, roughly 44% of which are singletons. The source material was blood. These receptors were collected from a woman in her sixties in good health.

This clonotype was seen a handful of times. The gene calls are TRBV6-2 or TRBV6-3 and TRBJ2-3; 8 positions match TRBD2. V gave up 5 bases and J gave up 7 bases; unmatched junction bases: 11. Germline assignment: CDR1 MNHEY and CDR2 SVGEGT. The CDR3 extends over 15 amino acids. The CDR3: CASSNPVAGGHTQYF. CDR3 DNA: TGTGCCAGCAGTAATCCCGTGGCGGGGGGACATACGCAGTATTTT.

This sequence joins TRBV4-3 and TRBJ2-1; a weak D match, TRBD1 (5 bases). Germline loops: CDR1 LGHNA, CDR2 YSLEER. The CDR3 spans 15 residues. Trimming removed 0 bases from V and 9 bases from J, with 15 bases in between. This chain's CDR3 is CASSQELTAHGEQFF. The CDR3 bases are TGCGCCAGCAGCCAAGAACTGACAGCTCACGGTGAGCAGTTCTTC.

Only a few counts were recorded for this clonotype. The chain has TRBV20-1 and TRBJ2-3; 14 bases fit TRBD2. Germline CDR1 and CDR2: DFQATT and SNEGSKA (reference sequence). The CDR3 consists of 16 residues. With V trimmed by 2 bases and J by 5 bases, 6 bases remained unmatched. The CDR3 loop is CSARPGTSGREDTQYF. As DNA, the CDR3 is TGCAGTGCTAGACCTGGGACTAGCGGGAGAGAAGATACGCAGTATTTT.

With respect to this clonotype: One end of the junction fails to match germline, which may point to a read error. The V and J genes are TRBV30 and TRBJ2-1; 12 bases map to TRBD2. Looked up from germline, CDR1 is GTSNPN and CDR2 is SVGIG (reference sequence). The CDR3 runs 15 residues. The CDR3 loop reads CASSTGTSGSDERFF. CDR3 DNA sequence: TGTGCGAGTAGTACAGGGACTAGCGGGTCCGATGAGCGGTTCTTC.

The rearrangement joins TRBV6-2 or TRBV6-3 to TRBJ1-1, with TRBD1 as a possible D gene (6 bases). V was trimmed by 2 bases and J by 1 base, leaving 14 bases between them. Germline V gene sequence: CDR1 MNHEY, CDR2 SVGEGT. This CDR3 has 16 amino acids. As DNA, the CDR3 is TGTGCCAGCAGTTACACGTATGAGGGACAGAACACTGAAGCTTTCTTT. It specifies CASSYTYEGQNTEAFF.

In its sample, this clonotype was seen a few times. CDR3 loop: CASSLSPMREQYF. CDR3 sequence (DNA): TGTGCCAGCAGCTTATCTCCGATGAGGGAGCAGTACTTC. J is TRBJ2-7 and V is TRBV7-8; no clear D gene. Trimming shortened V by 2 bases and J by 7 bases, and 12 bases separated the two germline ends. There are 13 residues in the CDR3. Per the germline V gene, CDR1 is SGHVS and CDR2 is FQNEAQ. Looking up the rest from reference TRBV7-8 and TRBJ2-7 gives the full variable domain: GAGVSQSPRYKVAKRGQDVALRCDPISGHVSLFWYQQALGQGPEFLTYFQNEAQLDKSGLPSDRFFAERPEGSVSTLKIQRTQQEDSAVYLCASSLSPMREQYFGPGTRLTVT.

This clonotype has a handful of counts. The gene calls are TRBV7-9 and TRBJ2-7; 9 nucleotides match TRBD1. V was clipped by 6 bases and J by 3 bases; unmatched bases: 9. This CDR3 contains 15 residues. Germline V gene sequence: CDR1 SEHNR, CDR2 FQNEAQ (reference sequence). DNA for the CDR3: TGTGCCAGCAGTGACGATCGGGACAGGGTCTACGAGCAGTACTTC. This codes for CASSDDRDRVYEQYF.

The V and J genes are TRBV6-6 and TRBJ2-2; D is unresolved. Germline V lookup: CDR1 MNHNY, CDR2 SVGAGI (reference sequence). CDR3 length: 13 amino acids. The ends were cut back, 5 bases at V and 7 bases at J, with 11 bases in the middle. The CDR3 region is CASSLLGNGELFF. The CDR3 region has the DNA TGTGCCAGCAGTCTGCTAGGAAACGGGGAGCTGTTTTTT.

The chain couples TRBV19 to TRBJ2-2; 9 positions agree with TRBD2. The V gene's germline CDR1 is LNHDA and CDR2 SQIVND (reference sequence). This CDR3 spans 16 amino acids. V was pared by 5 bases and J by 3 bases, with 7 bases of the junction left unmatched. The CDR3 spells CASSGLAGSDTGELFF. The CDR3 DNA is TGTGCCAGTAGTGGGCTAGCGGGAAGTGACACCGGGGAGCTGTTTTTT.

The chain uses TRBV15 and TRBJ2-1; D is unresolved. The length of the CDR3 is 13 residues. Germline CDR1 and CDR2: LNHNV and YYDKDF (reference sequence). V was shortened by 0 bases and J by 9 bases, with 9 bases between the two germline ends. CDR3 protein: CATSRDFNPEQFF. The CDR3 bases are TGTGCCACCAGCAGAGATTTTAACCCTGAGCAGTTCTTC.

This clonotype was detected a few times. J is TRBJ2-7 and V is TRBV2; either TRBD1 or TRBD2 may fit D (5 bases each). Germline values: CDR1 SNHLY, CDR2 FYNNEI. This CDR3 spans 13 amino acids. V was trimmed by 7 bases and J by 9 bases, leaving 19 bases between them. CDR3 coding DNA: TGTGCCAGCATCCGGGACGGAGCATCTGTGCAGTACTTC. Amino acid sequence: CASIRDGASVQYF.

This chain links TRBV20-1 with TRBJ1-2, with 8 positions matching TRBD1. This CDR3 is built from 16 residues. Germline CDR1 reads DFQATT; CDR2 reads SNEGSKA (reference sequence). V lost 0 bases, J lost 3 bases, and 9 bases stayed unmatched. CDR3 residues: CSARDAGGYGDYGYTF. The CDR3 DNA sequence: TGCAGTGCTAGAGATGCAGGGGGCTACGGGGACTATGGCTACACCTTC.

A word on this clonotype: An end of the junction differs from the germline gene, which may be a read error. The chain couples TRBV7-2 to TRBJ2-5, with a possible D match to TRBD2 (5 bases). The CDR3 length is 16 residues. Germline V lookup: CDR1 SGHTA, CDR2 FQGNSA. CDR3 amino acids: CVSSLATGSGQETQYF. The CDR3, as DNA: TGTGTCAGCAGCTTAGCGACGGGATCGGGGCAAGAGACCCAGTACTTC.

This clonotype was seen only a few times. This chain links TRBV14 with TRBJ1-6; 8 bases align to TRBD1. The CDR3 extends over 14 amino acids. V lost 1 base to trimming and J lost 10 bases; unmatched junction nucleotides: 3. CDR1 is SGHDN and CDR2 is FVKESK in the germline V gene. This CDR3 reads CASSQGDRRSPLHF. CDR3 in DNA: TGTGCCAGCAGCCAAGGGGACAGGAGGTCACCCCTCCACTTT.

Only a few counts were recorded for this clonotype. CDR3 loop: CASSQDLVTREEQYF. CDR3 sequence (DNA): TGTGCCAGCAGCCAAGATTTAGTCACCCGGGAAGAGCAGTACTTC. This sequence joins TRBV3-1 and TRBJ2-5, with D possibly matching TRBD2 (5 bases). The CDR3 loop spans 15 amino acids. The V end was cut by 0 bases, the J end by 11 bases, with 19 bases between. Germline V lookup: CDR1 LGHDT, CDR2 YNNKEL (reference sequence).

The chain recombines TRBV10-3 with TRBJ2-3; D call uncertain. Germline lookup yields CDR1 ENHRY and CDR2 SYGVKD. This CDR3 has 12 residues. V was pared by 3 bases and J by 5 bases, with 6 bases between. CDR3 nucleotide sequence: TGTGCCATCAGTGACGAAAGAGATACGCAGTATTTT. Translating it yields CAISDERDTQYF.

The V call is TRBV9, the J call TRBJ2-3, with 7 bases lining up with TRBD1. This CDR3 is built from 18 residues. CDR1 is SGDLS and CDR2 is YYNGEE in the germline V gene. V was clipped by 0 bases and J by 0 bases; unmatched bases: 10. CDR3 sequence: CASSVEGKGGRSTDTQYF. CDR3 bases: TGTGCCAGCAGCGTAGAAGGTAAAGGGGGCAGGAGCACAGATACGCAGTATTTT. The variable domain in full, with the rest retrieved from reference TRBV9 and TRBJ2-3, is DSGVTQTPKHLITATGQRVTLRCSPRSGDLSVYWYQQSLDQGLQFLIQYYNGEERAKGNILERFSAQQFPDLHSELNLSSLELGDSALYFCASSVEGKGGRSTDTQYFGPGTRLTVL.

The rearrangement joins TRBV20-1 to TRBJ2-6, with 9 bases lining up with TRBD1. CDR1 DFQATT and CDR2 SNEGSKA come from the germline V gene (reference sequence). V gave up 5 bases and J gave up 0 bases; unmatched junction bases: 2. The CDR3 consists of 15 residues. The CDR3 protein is CSAAQGASGANVLTF. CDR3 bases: TGCAGTGCTGCACAGGGGGCCTCTGGGGCCAACGTCCTGACTTTC.

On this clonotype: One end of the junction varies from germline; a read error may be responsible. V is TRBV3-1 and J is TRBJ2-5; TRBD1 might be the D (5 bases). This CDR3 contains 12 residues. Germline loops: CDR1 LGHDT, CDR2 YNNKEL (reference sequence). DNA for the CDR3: TGTGCCGGCAGGGCCAAACAAGAGACCCAGTACTTC. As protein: CAGRAKQETQYF.

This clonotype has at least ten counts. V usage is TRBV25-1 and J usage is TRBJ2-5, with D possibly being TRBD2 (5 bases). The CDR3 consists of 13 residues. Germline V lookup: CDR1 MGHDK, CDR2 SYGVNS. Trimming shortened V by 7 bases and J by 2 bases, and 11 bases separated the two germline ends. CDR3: CASTGSTQETQYF. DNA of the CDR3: TGTGCCAGCACGGGGTCGACACAAGAGACCCAGTACTTC.

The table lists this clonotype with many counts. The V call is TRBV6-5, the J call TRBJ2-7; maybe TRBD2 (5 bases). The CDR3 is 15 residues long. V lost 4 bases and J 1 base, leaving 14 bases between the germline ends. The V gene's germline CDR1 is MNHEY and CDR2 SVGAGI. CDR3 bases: TGTGCCAGCAGTTCCCCAGCTAGCAGATCCTACGAGCAGTACTTC. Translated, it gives CASSSPASRSYEQYF.

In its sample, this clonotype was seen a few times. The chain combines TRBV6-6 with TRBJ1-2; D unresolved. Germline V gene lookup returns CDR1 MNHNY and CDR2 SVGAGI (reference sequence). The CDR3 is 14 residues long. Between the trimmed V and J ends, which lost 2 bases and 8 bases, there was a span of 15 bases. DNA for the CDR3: TGTGCCAGCAGTTACCCCGACATGGCGGGAGGCTACACCTTC. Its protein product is CASSYPDMAGGYTF.

The CDR3, as DNA: TGTGCCATCAGGGTCGGGAGCCTAGAGGCCTACAATGAGCAGTTCTTC. It translates to CAIRVGSLEAYNEQFF. The chain has TRBV10-3 and TRBJ2-1, with a tentative D call TRBD2 (6 bases). Germline CDR1 reads ENHRY; CDR2 reads SYGVKD. Trimming pared 6 bases from V and 2 bases from J, leaving 17 bases between. The CDR3 length is 16 residues.

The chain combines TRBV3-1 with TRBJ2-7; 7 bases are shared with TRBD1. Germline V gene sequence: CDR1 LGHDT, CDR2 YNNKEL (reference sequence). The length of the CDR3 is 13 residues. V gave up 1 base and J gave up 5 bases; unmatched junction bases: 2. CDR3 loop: CASSQGGGNEQYF. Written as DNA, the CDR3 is TGTGCCAGCAGCCAAGGAGGGGGCAACGAGCAGTACTTC.

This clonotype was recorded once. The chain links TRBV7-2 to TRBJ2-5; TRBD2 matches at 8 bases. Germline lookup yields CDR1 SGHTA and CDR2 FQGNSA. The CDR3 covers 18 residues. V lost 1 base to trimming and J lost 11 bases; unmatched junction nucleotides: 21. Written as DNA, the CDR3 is TGTGCCAGCAGCTTAGTTATTAGCGGGACCTACTCCTACAATGAGCAGTACTTC. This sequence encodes CASSLVISGTYSYNEQYF.

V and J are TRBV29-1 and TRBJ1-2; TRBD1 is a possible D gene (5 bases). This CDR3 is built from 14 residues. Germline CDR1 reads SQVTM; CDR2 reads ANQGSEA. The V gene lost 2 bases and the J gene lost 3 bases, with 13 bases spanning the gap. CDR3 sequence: CSVEPTGHYYGYTF. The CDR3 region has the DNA TGCAGCGTTGAACCAACAGGTCATTACTATGGCTACACCTTC.

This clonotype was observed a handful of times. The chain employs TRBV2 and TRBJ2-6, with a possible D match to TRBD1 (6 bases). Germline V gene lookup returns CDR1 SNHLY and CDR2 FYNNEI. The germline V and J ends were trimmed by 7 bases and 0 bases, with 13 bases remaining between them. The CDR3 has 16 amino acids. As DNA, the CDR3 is TGTGCCAGCAAGGAGCAGGGGTTCTCTGGGGCCAACGTCCTGACTTTC. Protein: CASKEQGFSGANVLTF.

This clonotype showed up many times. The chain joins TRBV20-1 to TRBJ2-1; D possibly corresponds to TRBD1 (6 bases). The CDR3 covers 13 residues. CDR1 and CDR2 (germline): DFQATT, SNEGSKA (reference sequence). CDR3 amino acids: CRGGSARGNEQFF. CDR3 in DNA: TGCAGAGGCGGGTCGGCCAGGGGAAATGAGCAGTTCTTC.

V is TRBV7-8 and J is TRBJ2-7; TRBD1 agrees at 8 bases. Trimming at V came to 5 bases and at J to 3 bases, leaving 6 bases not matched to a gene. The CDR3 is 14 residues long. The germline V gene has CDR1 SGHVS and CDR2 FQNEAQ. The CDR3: CASSLSDRDYEQYF. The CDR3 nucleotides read TGTGCCAGCAGCCTCTCGGACAGGGACTACGAGCAGTACTTC.